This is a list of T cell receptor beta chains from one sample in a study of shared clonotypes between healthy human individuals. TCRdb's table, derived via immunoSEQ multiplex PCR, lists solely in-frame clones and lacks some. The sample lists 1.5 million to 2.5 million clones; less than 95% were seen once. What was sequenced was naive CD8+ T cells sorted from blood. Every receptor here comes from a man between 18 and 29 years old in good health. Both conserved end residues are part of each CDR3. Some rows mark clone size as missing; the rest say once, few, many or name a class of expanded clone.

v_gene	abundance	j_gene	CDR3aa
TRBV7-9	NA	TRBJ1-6	CASSQGDIAPLHF
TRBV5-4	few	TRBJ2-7	CASSWDRAGEQYF
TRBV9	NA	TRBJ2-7	CASSVGPSLSYEQYF
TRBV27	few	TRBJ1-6	CASSIGYNSPLHF
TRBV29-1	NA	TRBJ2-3	CSVEQLAGLTDTQYF
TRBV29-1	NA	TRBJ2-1	CSVEEGRARNEQFF
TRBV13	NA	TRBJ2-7	CASSQGAGVEQYF
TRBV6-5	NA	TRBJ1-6	CASSGQGNSPLHF
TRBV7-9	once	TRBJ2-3	CASTDLAGIDTQYF
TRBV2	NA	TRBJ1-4	CASSELIPLTNEKLFF
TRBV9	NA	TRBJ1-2	CASSVAGTVNYGYTF
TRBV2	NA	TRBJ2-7	CASSGGETGLQNEQYF
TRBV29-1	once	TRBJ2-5	CSVGPGEGGETQYF
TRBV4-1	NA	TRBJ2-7	CASSQEGLADYLAYEQYF
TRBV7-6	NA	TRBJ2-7	CASSPRTGGTYEQYF
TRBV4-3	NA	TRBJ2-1	CASSAGLAGGGNNEQFF